The present T cell receptor beta chain was sequenced within a study of identical twins. V was pared by 1 base and J by 5 bases, with 17 bases between. This CDR3 contains 16 residues. The germline V gene has CDR1 DFQATT and CDR2 SNEGSKA (reference sequence). TCRdb ran MiXCR on the 5' RACE reads and lists one entry per CDR3 protein. In the table there are roughly 490,000 distinct CDR3 sequences, 14% of which are singletons. In its sample, this clonotype was seen a few times. In addition, the sample was reused for a study of yellow fever vaccine responses in identical twins.

The V gene is TRBV20-1, the J gene TRBJ2-2; D is tentatively TRBD1 or TRBD2 (5 bases each). The source is a woman aged 18-35 years in good health. Sample: CD4+ T cells sorted from blood. The CDR3 loop is CSARARTFRGTGELFF. For the CDR3, the DNA is TGCAGTGCTAGAGCCCGGACATTTAGAGGGACCGGGGAGCTGTTTTTT.